This passage covers 16 T cell receptor beta chains from one sample sequenced in a study of early stage breast cancer tumors. Measured with immunoSEQ multiplex PCR; TCRdb has only the in-frame clones, and not every one. The sample lists about 30,000 clones, more than 65% seen once, with around 9.1% in the top ten. Sequenced sample: breast tumor tissue. These receptors originate from a person aged 25 to 39 with breast cancer.

The chain joins TRBV13 to TRBJ2-5; 9 bases map to TRBD2. The junction had 6 bases not matched to a gene; V was cut back by 3 bases and J by 1 base. The germline gives CDR1 PRHDT, CDR2 FYEKMQ (reference sequence). The CDR3 totals 16 residues. CDR3 residues: CASSFRLAGIQETQYF. The DNA for the CDR3 is TGTGCCAGCAGCTTCCGGCTAGCGGGGATCCAAGAGACCCAGTACTTC.

The J gene is TRBJ2-5, the V gene TRBV18, with no clear D. The CDR3 sequence is 12 residues long. Trimming took off 4 bases at V and 2 bases at J, with 5 bases between the two ends. CDR1 KGHSH and CDR2 LQKENI come from the germline V gene. The CDR3 DNA is TGTGCCAGCTCACGGAATCAAGAGACCCAGTACTTC. Protein: CASSRNQETQYF.

The J gene is TRBJ1-5, the V gene TRBV29-1; 8 bases are a match to TRBD1. The CDR3 has 14 residues. Trimming cost V 6 bases and J 2 bases; bases outside gene matches: 6. Germline loops: CDR1 SQVTM, CDR2 ANQGSEA. CDR3 amino acids: CSVGGQVGNQPQHF. Here the CDR3 DNA reads TGCAGCGTCGGGGGACAGGTGGGCAATCAGCCCCAGCATTTT.

The rearrangement links TRBV18 to TRBJ2-1; D possibly corresponds to TRBD2 (6 bases). Trimming removed 1 base from V and 5 bases from J, with 15 bases in between. This CDR3 has 16 residues. Germline V CDR1 and CDR2: KGHSH, LQKENI. The CDR3 DNA is TGTGCCAGCTCACCACGCGGGGCGAATTTCGACAATGAGCAGTTCTTC. Its protein is CASSPRGANFDNEQFF.

In its sample, this clone was seen a few times. The gene calls are TRBV27 and TRBJ2-5; 7 nucleotides align to TRBD1. The germline CDR1 and CDR2 sequences are MNHEY and SMNVEV (reference sequence). V lost 8 bases, J lost 2 bases, and 5 bases stayed unmatched. CDR3 length: 13 amino acids. CDR3 sequence: CASSQGIQETQYF. CDR3 bases: TGTGCCAGCTCACAGGGGATACAAGAGACCCAGTACTTC.

V and J are TRBV4-1 and TRBJ1-5; the D gene is possibly TRBD1 (6 bases). Trimming removed 3 bases at V and 1 base at J, with 10 bases between. Germline lookup yields CDR1 MGHRA and CDR2 YSYEKL. The CDR3 extends over 15 amino acids. The CDR3 region has the DNA TGCGCCAGCAGCCAGCGGACAGCAAGCAATCAGCCCCAGCATTTT. Encoded protein: CASSQRTASNQPQHF.

This clone came up a few times. This sequence joins TRBV13 and TRBJ2-1; 9 bases are a match to TRBD2. This CDR3 is built from 16 residues. The V segment lost 1 base and the J segment 2 bases; nucleotides outside the gene matches: 3. Germline CDR1 reads PRHDT; CDR2 reads FYEKMQ (reference sequence). CDR3 residues: CASSLEGGRAYNEQFF. As DNA, the CDR3 is TGTGCCAGCAGCTTAGAAGGCGGGAGGGCCTACAATGAGCAGTTCTTC.

The chain couples TRBV5-1 to TRBJ1-1, with 10 bases that match TRBD1. This CDR3 spans 14 amino acids. The germline V gene has CDR1 SGHRS and CDR2 YFSETQ. V shed 4 bases and J 5 bases; nucleotides not matched to a gene: 5. DNA for the CDR3: TGCGCCAGCAGCCTGGGACAGGGGAGAACTGAAGCTTTCTTT. This sequence encodes CASSLGQGRTEAFF. Full variable domain (missing parts from reference TRBV5-1 and TRBJ1-1): KAGVTQTPRYLIKTRGQQVTLSCSPISGHRSVSWYQQTPGQGLQFLFEYFSETQRNKGNFPGRFSGRQFSNSRSEMNVSTLELGDSALYLCASSLGQGRTEAFFGQGTRLTVV.

The chain carries TRBV5-6 and TRBJ2-5; D remains ambiguous. The germline CDR1 and CDR2 sequences are SGHDT and YYEEEE. The V and J ends lost 1 base and 7 bases respectively, with 14 bases between them. CDR3 length: 14 residues. CDR3 sequence: CASSLIGPVGTQYF. As DNA, the CDR3 is TGTGCCAGCAGCTTGATCGGGCCTGTTGGGACCCAGTACTTC.

V usage is TRBV4-2 and J usage is TRBJ2-5, with 9 bases that match TRBD1. Unmatched junction bases numbered 14, after V lost 1 base and J lost 5 bases. The CDR3 runs to 18 residues. Germline V gene sequence: CDR1 LGHNA, CDR2 YNFKEQ. For the CDR3, the DNA is TGTGCCAGCAGCCAAGCCATAGAGGGACAGGGAGGCGGCGAGACCCAGTACTTC. It translates to CASSQAIEGQGGGETQYF.

This clone was seen a few times. This sequence joins TRBV30 and TRBJ1-6; 7 bases match TRBD1. The CDR3 loop spans 13 amino acids. V gave up 4 bases and J gave up 8 bases; unmatched junction bases: 5. Germline lookup yields CDR1 GTSNPN and CDR2 SVGIG (reference sequence). CDR3 nucleotides: TGTGCCTGGAATGAAGGGGGCCATTCACCCCTCCACTTT. Its protein product is CAWNEGGHSPLHF.

This clone has only one observation. The rearrangement links TRBV2 to TRBJ2-1; tentative D call: TRBD1 (5 bases). CDR1 is SNHLY, CDR2 FYNNEI, per germline. The CDR3 spans 11 residues. The V end lost 4 bases, the J end lost 9 bases, and 7 bases lay between the germline ends. This CDR3 reads CASSVRGEQFF. CDR3 coding DNA: TGTGCCAGCAGTGTTAGGGGTGAGCAGTTCTTC.

This chain joins TRBV29-1 and TRBJ1-4, with TRBD1 as a possible D gene (5 bases). The germline V gene has CDR1 SQVTM and CDR2 ANQGSEA. CDR3 size: 15 residues. V lost 4 bases to trimming and J lost 1 base, with 13 bases between them. The CDR3 spells CSVGKGALTNEKLFF. DNA for the CDR3: TGCAGCGTTGGGAAAGGGGCCTTAACTAATGAAAAACTGTTTTTT.

This chain connects TRBV19 to TRBJ2-6, with D possibly matching TRBD1 (5 bases). The CDR3 covers 16 residues. Trimming removed 10 bases from V and 1 base from J, with 17 bases in between. Looked up from germline, CDR1 is LNHDA and CDR2 is SQIVND (reference sequence). Written as DNA, the CDR3 is TGTGCCACCGAAGACAGCAGTTCTTCTGGGGCCAACGTCCTGACTTTC. Its translation is CATEDSSSSGANVLTF.

The chain links TRBV27 to TRBJ2-7; D possibly corresponds to TRBD2 (6 bases). V shed 2 bases and J shed 2 bases, with 19 bases lying between them. CDR1 is MNHEY, CDR2 SMNVEV, per germline (reference sequence). This CDR3 is built from 17 residues. The CDR3 region has the DNA TGTGCCAGCAGTTTAGGAGGCGGGACGGAGGCCGCCTACGAGCAGTACTTC. It codes for CASSLGGGTEAAYEQYF.

The rearrangement joins TRBV18 to TRBJ1-4; TRBD1 aligns across 8 bases. This CDR3 is 14 amino acids long. Germline trimming cut 5 bases from V and 5 bases from J; bases unmatched to any gene: 4. The germline CDR1 and CDR2 sequences are KGHSH and LQKENI. CDR3 nucleotide sequence: TGTGCCAGCTCAGGGGGACAGGAAAATGAAAAACTGTTTTTT. Encoded protein: CASSGGQENEKLFF.